Detailed here is one T cell receptor (beta chain). The sample originates from a study of OX40 agonist ivuxolimab in advanced cancers. Here immunoSEQ multiplex PCR was the method, and the copy in TCRdb shows in-frame clones only, minus some. The sample holds 77,000 or so clones, roughly 90% seen once. Germline V gives CDR1 KGHSH, CDR2 LQKENI. CDR3 size: 18 residues. V was shortened by 3 bases and J by 2 bases, with 19 bases between the two germline ends. The TCR comes from an adult with an advanced solid tumor such as melanoma, head and neck, liver or kidney cancer. The V gene is TRBV18, the J gene TRBJ2-2; a weak D match, TRBD2 (6 bases). The material was CD4+ or CD8+ T cells sorted from blood, obtained in a trial of the OX40 agonist ivuxolimab. In nucleotides, the CDR3 is TGTGCCAGCTCACCGGGAGGAGCGAAGACCTATAACACCGGGGAGCTGTTTTTT. The encoded protein is CASSPGGAKTYNTGELFF.